One sample yielded the 5 T cell receptor beta chains listed below, sequenced in a study of blood T cell repertoires in COVID-19. Generated by immunoSEQ multiplex PCR, the TCRdb table keeps only in-frame clones and is missing some. The table lists roughly 500,000 clones, approximately 85% of them singletons. The specimen sequenced was peripheral blood. These receptors came from a human donor in a cohort sampled during active COVID-19.

V is TRBV7-2 and J is TRBJ1-2; D unclear. The CDR3 contains 15 residues. The germline V and J ends were trimmed by 5 bases and 8 bases, with 21 bases remaining between them. Germline-derived CDR1 and CDR2 are SGHTA and FQGNSA. Written as DNA, the CDR3 is TGTGCCAGCAGCCTGCTCTCTGGTGGCTTTATGGGCTACACCTTC. Its translation: CASSLLSGGFMGYTF.

V gene TRBV5-6 combines with J gene TRBJ2-3, with D unresolved. The CDR3 runs to 13 residues. Germline CDR1 is SGHDT and CDR2 is YYEEEE. The V end lost 2 bases, the J end lost 0 bases, and 4 bases lay between the germline ends. In DNA, the CDR3 is TGTGCCAGCAGCTTCCCTAGCACAGATACGCAGTATTTT. This sequence encodes CASSFPSTDTQYF.

V gene TRBV28 combines with J gene TRBJ1-6; D is undetermined. V lost 5 bases, J lost 5 bases, and 16 bases lay in between. This CDR3 comprises 16 residues. Germline V gives CDR1 MDHEN, CDR2 SYDVKM. The CDR3 loop reads CASSAAGKTDNSPLHF. The CDR3 coding sequence is TGTGCCAGCAGTGCCGCCGGGAAAACAGATAATTCACCCCTCCACTTT.

A few counts support this clone. The chain combines TRBV4-3 with TRBJ2-3; tentatively, D is TRBD2 (6 bases). The CDR3 runs to 15 residues. Trimming stripped 2 bases from V and 2 bases from J, with 11 bases between. The germline V gene has CDR1 LGHNA and CDR2 YSLEER. The CDR3 nucleotides read TGCGCCAGCAGCCAATTAGCGGTAACCACAGATACGCAGTATTTT. Translated: CASSQLAVTTDTQYF.

The chain is built from TRBV7-2 and TRBJ2-7; D remains unclear. Germline lookup yields CDR1 SGHTA and CDR2 FQGNSA. This CDR3 has 15 residues. Trimming took 1 base from V and 3 from J, leaving 13 bases between them. The CDR3 loop reads CASSLGGPPFYEQYF. Here the CDR3 DNA reads TGTGCCAGCAGCTTAGGTGGGCCGCCCTTCTACGAGCAGTACTTC.